This paragraph reports one TCR beta chain. Its antigen remains unknown. The sample originates from a study of cytomegalovirus exposure and HLA in healthy donors. PCR amplification relied on 60 Vbeta primers (plus 13 Jbeta primers). The method was immunoSEQ multiplex PCR; TCRdb's version includes in-frame clones alone and lacks a portion of them. The sample has about 170,000 clones. CDR1 is ENHRY and CDR2 is SYGVKD in the germline V gene. The CDR3 runs 14 residues. V trimming: 6 bases; J trimming: 7 bases; junction bases outside the gene matches: 7. Regarding the study as a whole: Accounts indicate the classifier identified cytomegalovirus status with strong specificity and sensitivity.

The chain joins TRBV10-3 to TRBJ1-5, with 9 bases matching TRBD1. This receptor was obtained from a woman under 30 in good health and CMV-seropositive. The sample was PBMCs. The DNA for the CDR3 is TGTGCCATCAGGCCGGGACAGGGCTGGCAGCCCCAGCATTTT. Its translation: CAIRPGQGWQPQHF.